What follows describes a single TCR beta chain. No antigen is known for it. This specimen belongs to a study of T-cell reconstitution after alpha-beta-depleted transplantation in children. Whole-study findings and limits: Where some patients showed high TCRbeta diversity at day 60, it came from recipient T cells and thymic progenitors that had survived. Most T-cell counts and diversity one year after the transplant came from T cells that were newly produced. There were reportedly several hundred expanded graft clones from which alpha-beta T cells came about two months after transplant.

Germline CDR1 MNHEY, CDR2 SVGEGT. The CDR3 runs 13 residues. J was trimmed by 5 bases and V by 11 bases; bases with no gene match: 9. The TCRbeta library was prepared with unique molecular identifiers. Via MiXCR, TCRdb re-called the PCR reads, giving one row per CDR3 protein. The sample lists approximately 300,000 distinct CDR3 sequences, just over 7.5% occurring once. The input for sequencing was peripheral blood, taken 360 days after TCRalphabeta/CD19-depleted stem cell transplant. The clonotype was recovered from a female patient aged 2-9 years who had a stem cell transplant for Fanconi anemia, so the T cells may come from the graft donor. The chain couples TRBV6-2 or TRBV6-3 to TRBJ1-1; 9 bases align to TRBD1. Here the CDR3 reads CACHGTGRTEAFF. In DNA, the CDR3 is TGTGCCTGCCACGGGACAGGGCGGACTGAAGCTTTCTTT.